The 23 T cell receptor beta chains listed next were all sequenced from one sample in a study of OX40 agonist ivuxolimab in advanced cancers. Sequencing was performed with immunoSEQ multiplex PCR; in TCRdb, only in-frame clones are kept and a portion is missing. Of tens of thousands of clones listed, 90% to 95% are singletons. Sequencing used CD4+ or CD8+ T cells sorted from blood, obtained in a trial of the OX40 agonist ivuxolimab. The source of these receptors is an adult with an advanced solid tumor such as melanoma, head and neck, liver or kidney cancer.

This clone has only one observation. This rearrangement joins TRBV6-1 to TRBJ2-5; D may be TRBD1 (6 bases). This CDR3 has 14 amino acids. V was trimmed by 5 bases and J by 1 base, leaving 11 bases between them. The germline CDR1 and CDR2 sequences are MNHNS and SASEGT. CDR3 in DNA: TGTGCCAGCAGTTGGAGGACAGCCCAAGAGACCCAGTACTTC. It specifies CASSWRTAQETQYF.

The chain joins TRBV4-2 to TRBJ1-5; 8 bases match TRBD1. Per germline, CDR1 LGHNA and CDR2 YNFKEQ. The V segment lost 1 base and the J segment 2 bases; nucleotides outside the gene matches: 1. CDR3 length equals 15 residues. CDR3 DNA: TGTGCCAGCAGCCAAGTACAGGGGGGCAATCAGCCCCAGCATTTT. It encodes CASSQVQGGNQPQHF.

The chain joins TRBV27 to TRBJ2-1; D possibly corresponds to TRBD1 (7 bases). Germline CDR1 is MNHEY and CDR2 is SMNVEV (reference sequence). CDR3 length equals 15 residues. V dropped 5 bases and J dropped 6 bases, with 17 bases sitting between them. This chain's CDR3 is CASSILGGTANEQFF. The CDR3 nucleotides read TGTGCCAGCAGTATCCTGGGCGGGACAGCCAATGAGCAGTTCTTC.

The V call is TRBV27, the J call TRBJ2-1; D perhaps matches TRBD1 (5 bases). Between the trimmed V and J ends, which lost 6 bases and 7 bases, there was a span of 16 bases. The CDR3 loop spans 14 amino acids. Germline V gives CDR1 MNHEY, CDR2 SMNVEV (reference sequence). CDR3 sequence reads: CASSWGGPGNEQFF. The CDR3 region has the DNA TGTGCCAGCAGCTGGGGTGGTCCAGGGAATGAGCAGTTCTTC.

The rearrangement links TRBV11-2 to TRBJ1-1; 9 bases fit TRBD1. This CDR3 has 18 residues. Germline values: CDR1 SGHAT, CDR2 FQNNGV. The J segment lost 0 bases and the V segment lost 1 base, leaving 9 bases of the junction unmatched. Here the CDR3 DNA reads TGTGCCAGCAGCTTAGGCGAGGGACAGGGTATTGTGAACACTGAAGCTTTCTTT. Protein product: CASSLGEGQGIVNTEAFF.

The count of this clone is one. The rearrangement uses TRBV9 and TRBJ2-2; D might be TRBD1 (6 bases). V lost 3 bases, J lost 0 bases, and 12 bases lay in between. Germline V gene lookup returns CDR1 SGDLS and CDR2 YYNGEE. The CDR3 runs to 16 residues. This chain's CDR3 is CASSASQGANTGELFF. DNA for the CDR3: TGTGCCAGCAGCGCATCACAGGGCGCGAACACCGGGGAGCTGTTTTTT.

The V gene is TRBV4-3, the J gene TRBJ2-7, with TRBD2 matching 13 bases. Germline V gene data show CDR1 as LGHNA and CDR2 as YSLEER. CDR3 length: 15 residues. The V gene end was trimmed by 4 bases and the J gene end by 4 bases; junction bases not matched to a gene: 4. The CDR3: CASSRGLAGAYEQYF. In nucleotides, the CDR3 is TGCGCCAGCAGCCGAGGACTAGCGGGAGCTTACGAGCAGTACTTC.

This clone occurred once. The chain combines TRBV7-9 with TRBJ2-1; 12 bases line up with TRBD2. The CDR3 consists of 16 residues. CDR1 and CDR2 (germline): SEHNR, FQNEAQ (reference sequence). The V and J ends lost 3 bases and 9 bases, in that order; junction bases with no gene match: 9. CDR3 sequence reads: CASSLGASGRAGEQFF. The CDR3 DNA reads as TGTGCCAGCAGCTTGGGGGCTAGCGGGAGGGCAGGTGAGCAGTTCTTC.

The rearrangement joins TRBV28 to TRBJ2-7, with TRBD1 matching over 11 bases. Trimming at V came to 5 bases and at J to 1 base, leaving 10 bases not matched to a gene. CDR1 MDHEN and CDR2 SYDVKM come from the germline V gene. This CDR3 comprises 17 residues. The chain's CDR3 is CASSLGQGAWASYEQYF. CDR3 nucleotides: TGTGCCAGCAGTCTCGGACAGGGGGCATGGGCTTCCTACGAGCAGTACTTC. The full variable domain, rest sourced from reference TRBV28 and TRBJ2-7, is DVKVTQSSRYLVKRTGEKVFLECVQDMDHENMFWYRQDPGLGLRLIYFSYDVKMKEKGDIPEGYSVSREKKERFSLILESASTNQTSMYLCASSLGQGAWASYEQYFGPGTRLTVT.

J is TRBJ2-1 and V is TRBV27; D not resolved. Per germline, CDR1 MNHEY and CDR2 SMNVEV (reference sequence). This CDR3 region has 13 residues. V was shortened by 3 bases and J by 4 bases, with 7 bases between the two germline ends. The CDR3 sequence is CASSFYAYNEQFF. In nucleotides, the CDR3 is TGTGCCAGCAGTTTTTACGCTTACAATGAGCAGTTCTTC.

The chain couples TRBV7-9 to TRBJ2-1; 9 bases are shared with TRBD1. The germline CDR1 and CDR2 sequences are SEHNR and FQNEAQ (reference sequence). The CDR3 contains 14 residues. V was pared by 3 bases and J by 8 bases, with 5 bases of the junction left unmatched. The CDR3 sequence is CASSLMGDRDEQFF. For the CDR3, the DNA is TGTGCCAGCAGCTTGATGGGGGACAGGGATGAGCAGTTCTTC.

The chain uses TRBV6-6 and TRBJ2-1; 8 bases align to TRBD1. CDR1 MNHNY and CDR2 SVGAGI come from the germline V gene (reference sequence). CDR3 length: 16 amino acids. The J segment lost 0 bases and the V segment lost 6 bases, leaving 7 bases of the junction unmatched. The CDR3 sequence: CASRIGTGPSYNEQFF. Here the CDR3 DNA reads TGTGCCAGCAGGATTGGGACAGGACCCTCCTACAATGAGCAGTTCTTC.

This chain links TRBV16 with TRBJ2-1; D possibly corresponds to TRBD2 (6 bases). V lost 4 bases and J 7 bases, leaving 14 bases between the germline ends. Germline V lookup: CDR1 KGHSY, CDR2 FQNENV. CDR3 size: 14 residues. CDR3 nucleotide sequence: TGTGCCAGCAGCCTCGCCGTTGGGGGGAATGAGCAGTTCTTC. Translation gives CASSLAVGGNEQFF.

With respect to this clone: Other DNA sequences in this sample translate to the same CDR3. This chain connects TRBV5-4 to TRBJ2-7, with 8 nucleotides matching TRBD1. The CDR3 contains 13 residues. Looked up from germline, CDR1 is SGHNT and CDR2 is YYREEE (reference sequence). Unmatched junction bases numbered 3, after V lost 4 bases and J lost 3 bases. CDR3 region: CASSRDRGYEQYF. The CDR3 DNA is TGTGCCAGCAGCAGAGACAGGGGCTACGAGCAGTACTTC.

The V and J genes are TRBV5-1 and TRBJ1-6, with a weak D call TRBD1 (6 bases). Germline V CDR1 and CDR2: SGHRS, YFSETQ. This CDR3 is 15 amino acids long. V dropped 4 bases and J dropped 1 base, with 9 bases sitting between them. CDR3 in DNA: TGCGCCAGCAGCGATACAGGGTCCTATAATTCACCCCTCCACTTT. Its protein product is CASSDTGSYNSPLHF.

The J gene is TRBJ1-2, the V gene TRBV10-3; maybe TRBD1 (5 bases). CDR1 is ENHRY, CDR2 SYGVKD, per germline. V gave up 5 bases and J gave up 6 bases, with 16 bases separating them. This CDR3 is 14 amino acids long. The CDR3 nucleotides read TGTGCCATCAGTCCCGGGACGGGGAGAGATGGCTACACCTTC. It yields the protein CAISPGTGRDGYTF.

In DNA form, the CDR3 reads TGTGCCAGCAGCCACTTATGGAAGAATGAGCAGTTCTTC. Its protein is CASSHLWKNEQFF. This chain connects TRBV7-9 to TRBJ2-1; D uncertain. This CDR3 has 13 residues. CDR1 and CDR2 from the germline V gene are SEHNR and FQNEAQ (reference sequence). V was trimmed by 5 bases and J by 7 bases, leaving 12 bases between them.

The CDR3, as DNA: TGTGCCAGCAGCTTAGATCCCACTAGCGGGAGGCGGGAGACCCAGTACTTC. Encoded protein: CASSLDPTSGRRETQYF. V and J are TRBV11-2 and TRBJ2-5; 12 bases agree with TRBD2. This CDR3 is built from 17 residues. The trim removed 0 bases at V and 5 bases at J, leaving 7 bases unmatched. Germline lookup yields CDR1 SGHAT and CDR2 FQNNGV.

The chain uses TRBV5-5 and TRBJ2-7, with D possibly matching TRBD1 (5 bases). The CDR3 consists of 15 residues. V lost 4 bases and J 6 bases, leaving 20 bases between the germline ends. Germline V CDR1 and CDR2: SGHKS, YYEKEE (reference sequence). The CDR3 nucleotides are TGTGCCAGCAGCGGGTTTGGCAGGGAAAGTCTCGAGCAGTACTTC. Translated, it gives CASSGFGRESLEQYF.

To note about this clone: A read error may account for a junction end that differs from germline. The CDR3 DNA sequence: TGTGCCAGCGGCCAAGAAGGCCTGGGGAACTATGGCTACACCTTC. Its protein is CASGQEGLGNYGYTF. The gene calls are TRBV14 and TRBJ1-2; D gene uncertain. Germline CDR1 reads SGHDN; CDR2 reads FVKESK. This CDR3 comprises 15 residues.

CDR3 DNA: TGTGCCAGCAGGCAAGCGGGCTCAAGTGGCAATGAGCAGTTCTTC. This encodes CASRQAGSSGNEQFF. This chain connects TRBV2 to TRBJ2-1; perhaps TRBD2 as D (6 bases). Germline CDR1 and CDR2: SNHLY and FYNNEI. Trimming pared 6 bases from V and 6 bases from J, leaving 18 bases between. The CDR3 length is 15 residues.

Remarks on this clone: At one of its ends the junction is not consistent with the germline gene, which may arise from a read error. This chain connects TRBV13 to TRBJ2-2; D gene uncertain. The CDR3 sequence is 15 residues long. The germline V gene has CDR1 PRHDT and CDR2 FYEKMQ (reference sequence). The CDR3 reads CASSLGRPNTGELFF. The CDR3 DNA follows: TGTGCCAGCAGCCTAGGACGGCCGAACACCGGGGAGCTGTTTTTT.

The chain uses TRBV30 and TRBJ1-2; D uncertain. This CDR3 comprises 12 residues. CDR1 is GTSNPN and CDR2 is SVGIG in the germline V gene (reference sequence). Trimming stripped 0 bases from V and 7 bases from J, with 9 bases between. CDR3 protein: CAWSVLGLGYTF. CDR3 coding DNA: TGTGCCTGGAGTGTACTGGGTCTTGGCTACACCTTC.